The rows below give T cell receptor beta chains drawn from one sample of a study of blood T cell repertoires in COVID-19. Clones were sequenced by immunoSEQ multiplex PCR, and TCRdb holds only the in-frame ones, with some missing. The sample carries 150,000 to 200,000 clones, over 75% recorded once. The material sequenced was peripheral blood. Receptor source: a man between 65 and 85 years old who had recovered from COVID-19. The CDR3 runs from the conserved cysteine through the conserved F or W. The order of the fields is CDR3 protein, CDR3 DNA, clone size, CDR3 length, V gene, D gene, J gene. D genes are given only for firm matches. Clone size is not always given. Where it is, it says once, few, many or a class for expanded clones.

CDR3 protein: CASNQLQDPAKPQHF
CDR3 DNA: TGTGCCAGCAACCAATTACAGGACCCAGCAAAGCCCCAGCATTTT
clone size: .
CDR3 length: 15
V gene: TRBV6-5
D gene: .
J gene: TRBJ1-5

CDR3 protein: CSVEREGGWKGGYTF
CDR3 DNA: TGCAGCGTTGAGAGGGAGGGCGGTTGGAAGGGTGGCTACACCTTC
clone size: .
CDR3 length: 15
V gene: TRBV29-1
D gene: .
J gene: TRBJ1-2

CDR3 protein: CAWSLAGNEQFF
CDR3 DNA: TGTGCCTGGAGTCTGGCGGGCAATGAGCAGTTCTTC
clone size: .
CDR3 length: 12
V gene: TRBV30
D gene: .
J gene: TRBJ2-1

CDR3 protein: CASSYKLTANTGELFF
CDR3 DNA: TGTGCCAGCAGTTATAAGCTGACAGCGAACACCGGGGAGCTGTTTTTT
clone size: .
CDR3 length: 16
V gene: TRBV27
D gene: .
J gene: TRBJ2-2

CDR3 protein: CASSARGPTTDTQYF
CDR3 DNA: TGTGCCAGCAGCGCGCGGGGACCGACCACAGATACGCAGTATTTT
clone size: .
CDR3 length: 15
V gene: TRBV7-3
D gene: .
J gene: TRBJ2-3

CDR3 protein: CASSQGGTSGSRRTGELFF
CDR3 DNA: TGCGCCAGCAGCCAAGGCGGGACTAGCGGGAGTCGCCGAACCGGGGAGCTGTTTTTT
clone size: many
CDR3 length: 19
V gene: TRBV4-1
D gene: TRBD2
J gene: TRBJ2-2

CDR3 protein: CASRRTELNEKLFF
CDR3 DNA: TGTGCCAGCAGACGAACGGAGCTTAATGAAAAACTGTTTTTT
clone size: many
CDR3 length: 14
V gene: TRBV6-5
D gene: .
J gene: TRBJ1-4

CDR3 protein: CASSPTGPSSGANVLTF
CDR3 DNA: TGTGCCAGCTCACCGACAGGGCCCTCCTCTGGGGCCAACGTCCTGACTTTC
clone size: .
CDR3 length: 17
V gene: TRBV18
D gene: TRBD1
J gene: TRBJ2-6

CDR3 protein: CASSQQQGPGNTIYF
CDR3 DNA: TGCGCCAGCAGCCAACAACAGGGGCCTGGAAACACCATATATTTT
clone size: few
CDR3 length: 15
V gene: TRBV4-3
D gene: TRBD1
J gene: TRBJ1-3

CDR3 protein: CASSLGADYGYTF
CDR3 DNA: TGTGCCAGCAGCTTAGGTGCAGACTATGGCTACACCTTC
clone size: .
CDR3 length: 13
V gene: TRBV7-9
D gene: .
J gene: TRBJ1-2

CDR3 protein: CASSSHQGGYEKLFF
CDR3 DNA: TGTGCCAGCAGTTCCCACCAGGGGGGTTATGAAAAACTGTTTTTT
clone size: .
CDR3 length: 15
V gene: TRBV6-2/TRBV6-3
D gene: TRBD1
J gene: TRBJ1-4

CDR3 protein: CASSKRTGSSYEQYF
CDR3 DNA: TGTGCCAGTAGTAAAAGGACAGGCAGCTCCTACGAGCAGTACTTC
clone size: .
CDR3 length: 15
V gene: TRBV19
D gene: TRBD1
J gene: TRBJ2-7

CDR3 protein: CAMTAFNSPLHF
CDR3 DNA: TGTGCTATGACAGCCTTTAATTCACCCCTCCACTTT
clone size: .
CDR3 length: 12
V gene: TRBV30
D gene: .
J gene: TRBJ1-6

CDR3 protein: CASSDIYQRENTGELFF
CDR3 DNA: TGTGCCAGCAGTGACATCTACCAGCGGGAGAACACCGGGGAGCTGTTTTTT
clone size: .
CDR3 length: 17
V gene: TRBV6-4
D gene: TRBD2
J gene: TRBJ2-2

CDR3 protein: CASSLSLTQGKEQFF
CDR3 DNA: TGTGCCAGCAGCTTGTCCCTCACTCAGGGGAAAGAGCAGTTCTTC
clone size: once
CDR3 length: 15
V gene: TRBV5-6
D gene: .
J gene: TRBJ2-1

CDR3 protein: CASSLGQNTGELFF
CDR3 DNA: TGTGCCAGCAGTTTAGGACAGAACACCGGGGAGCTGTTTTTT
clone size: .
CDR3 length: 14
V gene: TRBV11-2
D gene: .
J gene: TRBJ2-2

CDR3 protein: CASSLASGSNEQFF
CDR3 DNA: TGTGCCAGCAGTTTGGCTAGCGGGAGCAATGAGCAGTTCTTC
clone size: .
CDR3 length: 14
V gene: TRBV27
D gene: TRBD2
J gene: TRBJ2-1

CDR3 protein: CASSLELTLTSGVSHEQYF
CDR3 DNA: TGTGCCAGCAGCTTAGAATTAACACTGACTAGCGGGGTGAGCCACGAGCAGTACTTC
clone size: .
CDR3 length: 19
V gene: TRBV7-9
D gene: TRBD2
J gene: TRBJ2-7

CDR3 protein: CASSYSSNQPQHF
CDR3 DNA: TGTGCCAGCAGTTACTCTTCTAATCAGCCCCAGCATTTT
clone size: .
CDR3 length: 13
V gene: TRBV6-6
D gene: .
J gene: TRBJ1-5

CDR3 protein: CASSPPTAGELFF
CDR3 DNA: TGTGCCAGCAGCCCGCCCACGGCCGGGGAGCTGTTTTTT
clone size: .
CDR3 length: 13
V gene: TRBV5-6
D gene: .
J gene: TRBJ2-2

CDR3 protein: CASSYKSGTSGYEQYF
CDR3 DNA: TGTGCCAGCAGTTACAAGTCCGGGACTAGCGGCTACGAGCAGTACTTC
clone size: .
CDR3 length: 16
V gene: TRBV6-2/TRBV6-3
D gene: TRBD2
J gene: TRBJ2-7

CDR3 protein: CATSRGQQYGYGYTF
CDR3 DNA: TGTGCCACCAGCAGGGGACAGCAATATGGCTATGGCTACACCTTC
clone size: few
CDR3 length: 15
V gene: TRBV15
D gene: TRBD1
J gene: TRBJ1-2

CDR3 protein: CASSGGTHYNEQFF
CDR3 DNA: TGTGCCAGCAGCGGCGGGACTCATTACAATGAGCAGTTCTTC
clone size: .
CDR3 length: 14
V gene: TRBV5-6
D gene: .
J gene: TRBJ2-1

CDR3 protein: CASSLGTLGQDLYEQYF
CDR3 DNA: TGTGCCAGCAGCTTAGGAACTCTAGGACAGGACCTCTACGAGCAGTACTTC
clone size: .
CDR3 length: 17
V gene: TRBV7-9
D gene: TRBD1
J gene: TRBJ2-7

CDR3 protein: CASSLQGKEQFF
CDR3 DNA: TGTGCCAGCAGTCTACAGGGGAAAGAGCAGTTCTTC
clone size: .
CDR3 length: 12
V gene: TRBV28
D gene: TRBD1
J gene: TRBJ2-1

CDR3 protein: CASSRHWASESYNEQFF
CDR3 DNA: TGTGCCAGCAGCAGACACTGGGCTAGCGAGAGTTACAATGAGCAGTTCTTC
clone size: .
CDR3 length: 17
V gene: TRBV7-9
D gene: .
J gene: TRBJ2-1

CDR3 protein: CASSQEAGGRTSSTF
CDR3 DNA: TGCGCCAGCAGCCAAGAAGCGGGAGGGCGTACGAGCAGTACTTTT
clone size: .
CDR3 length: 15
V gene: TRBV4-3
D gene: TRBD2
J gene: TRBJ2-7

CDR3 protein: CASRQQGSADEQYF
CDR3 DNA: TGTGCCAGTAGACAACAGGGATCGGCCGACGAGCAGTACTTC
clone size: .
CDR3 length: 14
V gene: TRBV19
D gene: .
J gene: TRBJ2-7

CDR3 protein: CASRDSFKREQYF
CDR3 DNA: TGTGCCAGCCGGGACAGCTTTAAGAGGGAGCAGTACTTC
clone size: once
CDR3 length: 13
V gene: TRBV28
D gene: TRBD1
J gene: TRBJ2-7